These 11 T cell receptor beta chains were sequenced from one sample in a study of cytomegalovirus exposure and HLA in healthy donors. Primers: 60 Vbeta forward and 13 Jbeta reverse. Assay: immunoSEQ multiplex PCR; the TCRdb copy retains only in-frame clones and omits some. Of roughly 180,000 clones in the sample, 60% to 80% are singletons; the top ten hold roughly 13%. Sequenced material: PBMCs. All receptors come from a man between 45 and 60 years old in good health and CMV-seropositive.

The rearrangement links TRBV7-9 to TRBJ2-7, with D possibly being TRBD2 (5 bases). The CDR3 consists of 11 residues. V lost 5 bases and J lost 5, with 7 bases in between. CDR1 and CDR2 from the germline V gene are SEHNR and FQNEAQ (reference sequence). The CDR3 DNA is TGTGCCAGCAGCGAGGGTGACGAGCAGTACTTC. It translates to CASSEGDEQYF.

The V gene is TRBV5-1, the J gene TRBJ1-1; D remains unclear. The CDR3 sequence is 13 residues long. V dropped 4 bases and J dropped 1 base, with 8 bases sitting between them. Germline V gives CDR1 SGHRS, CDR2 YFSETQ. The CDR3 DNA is TGCGCCAGCAGCACAAAAACGAACACTGAAGCTTTCTTT. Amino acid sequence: CASSTKTNTEAFF.

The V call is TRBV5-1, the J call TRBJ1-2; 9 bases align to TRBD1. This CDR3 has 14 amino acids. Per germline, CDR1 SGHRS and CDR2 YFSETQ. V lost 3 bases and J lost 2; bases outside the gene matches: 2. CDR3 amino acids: CASSWDRVNYGYTF. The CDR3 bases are TGCGCCAGCAGCTGGGACAGGGTCAACTATGGCTACACCTTC.

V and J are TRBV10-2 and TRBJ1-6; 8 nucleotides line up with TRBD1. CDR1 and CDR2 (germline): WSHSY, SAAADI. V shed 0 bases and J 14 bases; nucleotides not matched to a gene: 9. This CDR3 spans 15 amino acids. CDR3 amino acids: CASSESFLDRDTLHF. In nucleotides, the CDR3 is TGCGCCAGCAGTGAGTCGTTCCTGGACAGGGACACCCTCCACTTT.

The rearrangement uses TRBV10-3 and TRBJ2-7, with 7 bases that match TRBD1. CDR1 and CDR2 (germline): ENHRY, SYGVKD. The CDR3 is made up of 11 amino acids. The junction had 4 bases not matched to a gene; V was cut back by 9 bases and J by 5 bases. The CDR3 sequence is CAISTGNEQYF. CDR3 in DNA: TGTGCCATATCGACAGGGAACGAGCAGTACTTC.

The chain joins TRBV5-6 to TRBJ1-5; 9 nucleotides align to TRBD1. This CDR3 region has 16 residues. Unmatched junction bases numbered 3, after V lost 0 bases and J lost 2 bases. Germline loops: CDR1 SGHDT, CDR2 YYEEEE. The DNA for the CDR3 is TGTGCCAGCAGCTTGGGGACAGGGGAAGGCAATCAGCCCCAGCATTTT. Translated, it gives CASSLGTGEGNQPQHF. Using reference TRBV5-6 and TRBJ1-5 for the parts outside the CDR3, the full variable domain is DAGVTQSPTHLIKTRGQQVTLRCSPKSGHDTVSWYQQALGQGPQFIFQYYEEEERQRGNFPDRFSGHQFPNYSSELNVNALLLGDSALYLCASSLGTGEGNQPQHFGDGTRLSIL.

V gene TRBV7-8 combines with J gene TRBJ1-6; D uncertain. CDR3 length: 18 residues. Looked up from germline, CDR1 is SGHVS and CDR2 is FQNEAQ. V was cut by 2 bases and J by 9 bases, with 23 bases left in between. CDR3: CASSLRPGGIVDFSPLHF. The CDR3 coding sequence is TGTGCCAGCAGCTTAAGACCCGGCGGGATAGTCGATTTTTCACCCCTCCACTTT.

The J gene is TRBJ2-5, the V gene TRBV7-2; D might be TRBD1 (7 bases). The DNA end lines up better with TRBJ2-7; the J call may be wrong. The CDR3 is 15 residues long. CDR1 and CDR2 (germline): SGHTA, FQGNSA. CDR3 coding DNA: TGTGCCAGCAGCCCCCAGGGGGGCATAACCTACGAGCAGTACTTC. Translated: CASSPQGGITYEQYF.

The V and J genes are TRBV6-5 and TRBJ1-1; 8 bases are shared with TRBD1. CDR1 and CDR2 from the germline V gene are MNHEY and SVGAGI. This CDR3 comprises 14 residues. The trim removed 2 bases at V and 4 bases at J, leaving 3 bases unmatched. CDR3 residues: CASSYAGTGTEAFF. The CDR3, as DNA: TGTGCCAGCAGTTACGCCGGGACAGGCACTGAAGCTTTCTTT.

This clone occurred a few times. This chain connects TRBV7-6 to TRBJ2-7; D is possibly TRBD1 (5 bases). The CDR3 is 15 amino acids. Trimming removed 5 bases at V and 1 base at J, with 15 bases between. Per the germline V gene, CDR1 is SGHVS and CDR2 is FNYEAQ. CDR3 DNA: TGTGCCAGCAGCCCTGGAAAGACAGTTTCCTACGAGCAGTACTTC. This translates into CASSPGKTVSYEQYF. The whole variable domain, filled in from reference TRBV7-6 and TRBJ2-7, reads GAGVSQSPRYKVTKRGQDVALRCDPISGHVSLYWYRQALGQGPEFLTYFNYEAQQDKSGLPNDRFSAERPEGSISTLTIQRTEQRDSAMYRCASSPGKTVSYEQYFGPGTRLTVT.

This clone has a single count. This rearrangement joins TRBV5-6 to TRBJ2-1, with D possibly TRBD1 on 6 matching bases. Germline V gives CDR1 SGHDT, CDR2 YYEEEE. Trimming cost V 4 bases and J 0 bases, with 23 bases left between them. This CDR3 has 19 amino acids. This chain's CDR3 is CASSPRQGIQVSSYNEQFF. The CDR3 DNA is TGTGCCAGCAGCCCGAGGCAGGGGATACAGGTGAGCTCCTACAATGAGCAGTTCTTC. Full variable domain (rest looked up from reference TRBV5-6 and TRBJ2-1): DAGVTQSPTHLIKTRGQQVTLRCSPKSGHDTVSWYQQALGQGPQFIFQYYEEEERQRGNFPDRFSGHQFPNYSSELNVNALLLGDSALYLCASSPRQGIQVSSYNEQFFGPGTRLTVL.